This T cell receptor beta chain was profiled in a study of shared clonotypes between healthy human individuals. The run depth of the assay was deep. Profiled with immunoSEQ multiplex PCR; TCRdb holds only in-frame clones, not every one. This table has around 2.3 million clones, almost 96% appearing once. This clone turned up a few times. No antigen is known for it. Germline loops: CDR1 MGHRA, CDR2 YSYEKL. The CDR3 is 14 amino acids. V was cut by 0 bases and J by 4 bases, with 7 bases left in between. Study donors comprised healthy, HIV-negative adults devoid of recent acute infection or vaccination. General study points: Naive CD4 clonotypes overlapped across a few donors at approximately 5.3%.

Material: naive CD4+ T cells sorted from blood. Subset noted: CD45RA+ positively selected. This TCR was sampled from a man in his late teens or twenties in good health. The chain joins TRBV4-1 to TRBJ1-5; D is unresolved. In DNA form, the CDR3 reads TGCGCCAGCAGCCAAGATTTAAGAAATCAGCCCCAGCATTTT. Encoded protein: CASSQDLRNQPQHF.